The clone carrying this TCR beta chain appeared a single time. Its specificity is not known. Each sample used at least 6.5 million PBMCs. The data derive from a study of blood T cells in healthy people across ages. Study-wide results and caveats: Unsorted PBMCs blocked a conclusive comparison of naive and antigen-experienced cells. Expanded clonotype shifts may have been confounded, as the donors had an unknown CMV status. Comparison with aged donors showed that long-lived donors had more naive CD4+ cells and higher diversity.

In germline, CDR1 is SEHNR, CDR2 FQNEAQ (reference sequence). The J segment lost 8 bases and the V segment lost 6 bases, leaving 9 bases of the junction unmatched. The CDR3 has 13 residues. Using a J-beta primer mix together with a sample-barcoded 5' primer, a second PCR was run for about 6 to 12 cycles. Each CDR3 protein gets one entry after TCRdb re-called the 5' RACE reads with MiXCR. This sample has over 1,500,000 distinct CDR3 sequences, with roughly 50% found just once. This sequence originates from a woman between 40 and 55 years old in good health. Sequencing was performed on blood. J is TRBJ1-2 and V is TRBV7-9, with 7 bases fitting TRBD1. CDR3 sequence reads: CASSHTGASGYTF. The CDR3, as DNA: TGTGCCAGCAGTCATACAGGGGCCTCGGGCTACACCTTC.